Included here is one T cell receptor beta chain sequence, with context. The germline V gene has CDR1 PRHDT and CDR2 FYEKMQ (reference sequence). Trimming removed 5 bases at V and 4 bases at J, with 16 bases between. The CDR3 spans 15 residues. This table comes from immunoSEQ multiplex PCR, and its TCRdb copy is limited to in-frame clones, with some not included. The data hold about 97,000 clones, with 80% to 95% observed a single time. This entry is derived from a study of graft-versus-host responses after intestinal transplantation. This receptor was obtained from a human patient who received an intestinal transplant, so some T cells may come from the graft donor. Source: PBMCs, taken 453 days after intestinal transplant. The V call is TRBV13, the J call TRBJ2-3, with D uncertain. The CDR3 loop reads CASSQRTGKADTQYF. In DNA form, the CDR3 reads TGTGCCAGCAGCCAGAGGACCGGCAAGGCAGATACGCAGTATTTT.